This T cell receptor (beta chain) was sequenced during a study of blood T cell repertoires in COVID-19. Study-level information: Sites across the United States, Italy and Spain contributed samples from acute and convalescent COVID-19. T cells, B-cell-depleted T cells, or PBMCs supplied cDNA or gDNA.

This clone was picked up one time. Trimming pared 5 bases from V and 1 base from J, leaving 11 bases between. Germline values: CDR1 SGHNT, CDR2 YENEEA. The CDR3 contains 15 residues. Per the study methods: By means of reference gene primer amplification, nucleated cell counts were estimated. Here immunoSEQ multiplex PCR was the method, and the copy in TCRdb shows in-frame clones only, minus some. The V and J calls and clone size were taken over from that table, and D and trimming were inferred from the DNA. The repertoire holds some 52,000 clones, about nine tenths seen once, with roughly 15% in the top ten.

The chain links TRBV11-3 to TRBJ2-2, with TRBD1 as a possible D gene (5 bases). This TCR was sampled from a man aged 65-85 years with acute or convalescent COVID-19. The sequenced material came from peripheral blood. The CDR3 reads CASSLSGQNTGELFF. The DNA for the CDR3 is TGTGCCAGCAGCCTATCCGGACAGAACACCGGGGAGCTGTTTTTT.